This T cell receptor (beta chain) was retrieved from a study of shared clonotypes between healthy human individuals. Samples underwent the assay at deep level. Profiling relied on immunoSEQ multiplex PCR, and the TCRdb table lists in-frame clones only, not all of them. The sample holds around 2,000,000 clones; 95% are singletons and the top ten take 0.1% to 0.15%. This clone has just a few counts. CDR3 length: 15 amino acids. Trimming took off 1 base at V and 0 bases at J, with 11 bases between the two ends. The germline V gene encodes CDR1 SGHNT and CDR2 YYREEE (reference sequence). The sequencing input was naive CD4+ T cells sorted from blood. Noted subset: CD45RA+ positively selected. This sequence originates from a man aged 18 to 35 in good health. The rearrangement links TRBV5-4 to TRBJ2-7; D is possibly TRBD1 (6 bases). The CDR3 region is CASSLSVGGSYEQYF. For the CDR3, the DNA is TGTGCCAGCAGCTTGTCTGTAGGGGGCTCCTACGAGCAGTACTTC.